This TCR beta chain was identified during a study of T cells in Graves' hyperthyroidism and ophthalmopathy. Findings and limits, study-wide: A model built on 13 V-J features separated ophthalmopathy from stable hyperthyroidism.

Germline CDR1 is SEHNR and CDR2 is FQNEAQ (reference sequence). Deletions cut 6 bases from V and 3 bases from J, with 15 bases between. The CDR3 loop spans 15 amino acids. This clonotype was seen repeatedly, ten times or more. Antigen unknown. There were TCR beta CDR3 regions amplified from RNA transcripts. The study used the HTBI primer set for a first-round RT-PCR of the TCR CDR3. TCRdb processed the multiplex PCR reads anew with MiXCR; each CDR3 protein has one entry. The sample consists of a few hundred thousand distinct CDR3 sequences, 13% to 15% of them appearing once. Sequences were obtained from blood. The rearrangement links TRBV7-9 to TRBJ2-1; D is tentatively TRBD1 or TRBD2 (7 bases each). The sequence came from a woman in her twenties or thirties with Graves' ophthalmopathy. In DNA form, the CDR3 reads TGTGCCAGCAGTTCAGACAGGGAGGGCTACAATGAGCAGTTCTTC. Protein sequence: CASSSDREGYNEQFF.